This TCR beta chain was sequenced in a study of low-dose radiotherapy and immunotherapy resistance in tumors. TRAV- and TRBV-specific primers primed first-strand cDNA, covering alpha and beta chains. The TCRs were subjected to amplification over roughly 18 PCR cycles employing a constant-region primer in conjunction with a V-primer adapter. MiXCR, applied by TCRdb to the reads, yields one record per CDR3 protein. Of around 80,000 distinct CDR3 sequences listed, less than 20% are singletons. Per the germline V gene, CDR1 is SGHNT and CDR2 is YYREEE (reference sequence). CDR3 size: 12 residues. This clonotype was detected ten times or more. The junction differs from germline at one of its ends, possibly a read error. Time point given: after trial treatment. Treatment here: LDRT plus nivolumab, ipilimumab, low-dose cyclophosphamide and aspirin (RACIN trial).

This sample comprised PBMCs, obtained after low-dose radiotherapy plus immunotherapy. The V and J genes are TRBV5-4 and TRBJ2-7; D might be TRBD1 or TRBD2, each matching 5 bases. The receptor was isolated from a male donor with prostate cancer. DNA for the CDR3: TGTGCCAGCAGTTTGGGGGCCTACGAGCAGTACTTC. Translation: CASSLGAYEQYF.